The present entry profiles one TCR beta chain with its context. Noted time point: peripheral blood 6 weeks after treatment start. Disease in patients was locally advanced or metastatic urothelial carcinoma. This record comes from a study of PD-L1 blockade in urothelial cancer. Study as a whole: Intravenous atezolizumab, 1,200 mg every 3 weeks, was begun by patients in the mid-2010s. Of 30 or so patients, around 25 were males with bladder-origin urothelial cancer. Reported median T cell count for blood samples was some 140,000.

TCRdb's table, derived via immunoSEQ multiplex PCR, lists solely in-frame clones and lacks some. The data contain 120,000 or so clones, about 84% of them singletons. Sequencing was performed on PBMCs, taken around atezolizumab (anti-PD-L1) treatment. The TCR sequence derives from a man aged 45-65 years with urothelial cancer.

Written as DNA, the CDR3 is TGTGCCAGCAGCTTAGATTTCGGGAACACTGAAGCTTTCTTT. Translating it yields CASSLDFGNTEAFF. The rearrangement joins TRBV7-9 to TRBJ1-1; no reliable D call. In germline, CDR1 is SEHNR, CDR2 FQNEAQ (reference sequence). The CDR3 covers 14 residues. The V end was cut by 1 base, the J end by 1 base, with 7 bases between. Full variable domain (rest looked up from reference TRBV7-9 and TRBJ1-1): DTGVSQNPRHKITKRGQNVTFRCDPISEHNRLYWYRQTLGQGPEFLTYFQNEAQLEKSRLLSDRFSAERPKGSFSTLEIQRTEQGDSAMYLCASSLDFGNTEAFFGQGTRLTVV.